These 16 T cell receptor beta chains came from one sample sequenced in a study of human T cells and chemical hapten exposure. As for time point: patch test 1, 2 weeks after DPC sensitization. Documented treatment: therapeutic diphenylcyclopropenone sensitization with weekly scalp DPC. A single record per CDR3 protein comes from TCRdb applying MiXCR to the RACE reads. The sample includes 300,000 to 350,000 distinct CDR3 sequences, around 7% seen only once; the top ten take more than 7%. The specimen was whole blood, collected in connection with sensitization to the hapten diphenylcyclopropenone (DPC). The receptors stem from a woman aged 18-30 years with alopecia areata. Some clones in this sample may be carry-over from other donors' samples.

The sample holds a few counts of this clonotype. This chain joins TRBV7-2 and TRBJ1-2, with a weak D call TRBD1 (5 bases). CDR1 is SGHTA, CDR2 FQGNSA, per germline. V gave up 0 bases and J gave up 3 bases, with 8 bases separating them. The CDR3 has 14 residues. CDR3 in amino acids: CASSLARDHYGYTF. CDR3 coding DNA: TGTGCCAGCAGCTTAGCGAGGGACCACTATGGCTACACCTTC.

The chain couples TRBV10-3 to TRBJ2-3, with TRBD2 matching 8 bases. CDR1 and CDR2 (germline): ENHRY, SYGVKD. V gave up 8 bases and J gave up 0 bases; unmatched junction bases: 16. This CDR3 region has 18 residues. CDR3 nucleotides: TGTGCCATCGTCCCGTCCGGGGGGGCGGACCCTAGCACAGATACGCAGTATTTT. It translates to CAIVPSGGADPSTDTQYF.

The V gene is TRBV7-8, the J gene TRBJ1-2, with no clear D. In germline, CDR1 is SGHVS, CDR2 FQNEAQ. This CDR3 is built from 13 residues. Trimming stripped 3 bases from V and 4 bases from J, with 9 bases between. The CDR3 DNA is TGTGCCAGCAGCTTCCAGCCTGCCTATGGCTACACCTTC. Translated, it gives CASSFQPAYGYTF.

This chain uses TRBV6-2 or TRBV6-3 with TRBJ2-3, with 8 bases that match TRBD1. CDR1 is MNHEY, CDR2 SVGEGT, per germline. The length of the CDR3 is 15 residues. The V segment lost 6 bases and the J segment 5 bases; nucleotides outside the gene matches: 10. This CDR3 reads CASSLQGANEDTQYF. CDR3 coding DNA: TGTGCCAGCAGCCTCCAGGGGGCGAATGAAGATACGCAGTATTTT.

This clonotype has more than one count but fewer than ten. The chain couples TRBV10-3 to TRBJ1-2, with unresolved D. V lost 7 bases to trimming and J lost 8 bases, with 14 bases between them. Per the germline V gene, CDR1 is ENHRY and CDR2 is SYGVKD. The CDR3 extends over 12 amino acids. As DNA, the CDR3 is TGTGCCATCACCAGCGACGGCTACGGCTACACCTTC. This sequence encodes CAITSDGYGYTF.

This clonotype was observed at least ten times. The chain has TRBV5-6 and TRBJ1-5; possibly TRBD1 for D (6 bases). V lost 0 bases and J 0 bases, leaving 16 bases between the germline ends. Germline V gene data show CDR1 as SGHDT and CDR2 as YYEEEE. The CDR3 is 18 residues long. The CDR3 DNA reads TGTGCCAGCAGCTTGGGTACCGAGACAGGATATAGCAATCAGCCCCAGCATTTT. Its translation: CASSLGTETGYSNQPQHF.

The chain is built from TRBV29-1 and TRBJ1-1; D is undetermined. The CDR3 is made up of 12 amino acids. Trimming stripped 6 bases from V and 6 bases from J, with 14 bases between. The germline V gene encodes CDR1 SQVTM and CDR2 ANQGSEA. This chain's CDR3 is CSVPDARAEAFF. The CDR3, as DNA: TGCAGCGTACCCGATGCCCGAGCTGAAGCTTTCTTT.

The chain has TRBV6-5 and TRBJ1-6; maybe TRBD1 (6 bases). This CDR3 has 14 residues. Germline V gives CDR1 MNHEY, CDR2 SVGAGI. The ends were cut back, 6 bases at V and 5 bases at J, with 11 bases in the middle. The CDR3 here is CASRMDRNNSPLHF. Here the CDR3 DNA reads TGTGCCAGCAGGATGGACAGAAATAATTCACCCCTCCACTTT.

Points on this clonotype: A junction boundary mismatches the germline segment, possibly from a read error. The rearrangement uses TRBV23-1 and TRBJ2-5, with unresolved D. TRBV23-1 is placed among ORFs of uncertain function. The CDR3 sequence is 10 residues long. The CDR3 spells CAKRKETQYF. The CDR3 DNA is TGTGCCAAGAGAAAAGAGACCCAGTACTTC.

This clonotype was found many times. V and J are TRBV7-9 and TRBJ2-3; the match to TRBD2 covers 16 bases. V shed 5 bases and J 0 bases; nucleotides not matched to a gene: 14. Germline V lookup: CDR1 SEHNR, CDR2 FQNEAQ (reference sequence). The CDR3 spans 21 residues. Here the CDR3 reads CASSEATGTSGGDSSTDTQYF. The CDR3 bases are TGTGCCAGCAGCGAAGCTACCGGGACTAGCGGGGGGGATTCTAGCACAGATACGCAGTATTTT. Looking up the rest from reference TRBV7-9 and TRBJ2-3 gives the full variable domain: DTGVSQNPRHKITKRGQNVTFRCDPISEHNRLYWYRQTLGQGPEFLTYFQNEAQLEKSRLLSDRFSAERPKGSFSTLEIQRTEQGDSAMYLCASSEATGTSGGDSSTDTQYFGPGTRLTVL.

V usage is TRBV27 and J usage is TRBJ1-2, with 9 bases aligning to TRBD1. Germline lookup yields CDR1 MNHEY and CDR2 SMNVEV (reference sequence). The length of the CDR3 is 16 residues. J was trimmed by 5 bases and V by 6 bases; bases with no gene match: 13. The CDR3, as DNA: TGTGCCAGCAGAACAGGGGGCTCTGGCTGGGGGTATGGCTACACCTTC. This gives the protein CASRTGGSGWGYGYTF.

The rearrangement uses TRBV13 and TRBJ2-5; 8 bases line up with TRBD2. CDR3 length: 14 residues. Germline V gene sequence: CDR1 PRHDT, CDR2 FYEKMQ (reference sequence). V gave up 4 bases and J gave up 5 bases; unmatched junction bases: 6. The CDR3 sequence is CASSYSGARETQYF. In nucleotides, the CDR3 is TGTGCCAGCAGCTATAGCGGGGCGAGGGAGACCCAGTACTTC. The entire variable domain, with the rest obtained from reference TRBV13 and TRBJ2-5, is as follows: AAGVIQSPRHLIKEKRETATLKCYPIPRHDTVYWYQQGPGQDPQFLISFYEKMQSDKGSIPDRFSAQQFSDYHSELNMSSLELGDSALYFCASSYSGARETQYFGPGTRLLVL.

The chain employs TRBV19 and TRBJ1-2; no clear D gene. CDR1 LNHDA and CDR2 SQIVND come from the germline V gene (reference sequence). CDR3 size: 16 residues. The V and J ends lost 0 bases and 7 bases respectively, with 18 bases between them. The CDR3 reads CASSIDQILLTGGYTF. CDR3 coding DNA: TGTGCCAGTAGTATAGATCAGATTCTCCTGACTGGTGGCTACACCTTC. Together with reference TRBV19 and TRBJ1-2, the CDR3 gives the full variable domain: DGGITQSPKYLFRKEGQNVTLSCEQNLNHDAMYWYRQDPGQGLRLIYYSQIVNDFQKGDIAEGYSVSREKKESFPLTVTSAQKNPTAFYLCASSIDQILLTGGYTFGSGTRLTVV.

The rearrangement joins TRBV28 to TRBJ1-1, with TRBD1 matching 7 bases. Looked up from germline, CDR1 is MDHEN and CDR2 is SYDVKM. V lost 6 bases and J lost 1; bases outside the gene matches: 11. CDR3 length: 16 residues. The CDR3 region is CASSPGGSYGNTEAFF. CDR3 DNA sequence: TGTGCCAGCAGCCCAGGGGGGTCCTATGGGAACACTGAAGCTTTCTTT. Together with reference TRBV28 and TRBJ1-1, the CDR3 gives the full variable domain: DVKVTQSSRYLVKRTGEKVFLECVQDMDHENMFWYRQDPGLGLRLIYFSYDVKMKEKGDIPEGYSVSREKKERFSLILESASTNQTSMYLCASSPGGSYGNTEAFFGQGTRLTVV.

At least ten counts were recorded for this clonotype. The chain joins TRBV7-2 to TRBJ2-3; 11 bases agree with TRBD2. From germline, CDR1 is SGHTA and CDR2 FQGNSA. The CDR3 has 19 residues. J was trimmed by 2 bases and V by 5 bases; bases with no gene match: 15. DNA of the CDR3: TGTGCCAGCAGCCGTATTAGCGGGGGGGCCATCATGACCACAGATACGCAGTATTTT. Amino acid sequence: CASSRISGGAIMTTDTQYF. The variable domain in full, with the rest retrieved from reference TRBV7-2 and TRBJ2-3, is GAGVSQSPSNKVTEKGKDVELRCDPISGHTALYWYRQSLGQGLEFLIYFQGNSAPDKSGLPSDRFSAERTGGSVSTLTIQRTQQEDSAVYLCASSRISGGAIMTTDTQYFGPGTRLTVL.

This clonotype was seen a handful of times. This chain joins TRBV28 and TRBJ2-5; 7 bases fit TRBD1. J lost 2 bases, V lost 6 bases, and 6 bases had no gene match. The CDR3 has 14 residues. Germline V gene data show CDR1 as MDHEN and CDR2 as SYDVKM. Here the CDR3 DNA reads TGTGCCAGCAGCCCGGACAGGCAGCAAGAGACCCAGTACTTC. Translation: CASSPDRQQETQYF.